Presented here are 14 T cell receptor beta chains from one specimen sequenced in a study of blood T cell repertoires in COVID-19. Using immunoSEQ multiplex PCR, the repertoire was profiled, and TCRdb retains in-frame clones only, with some absent. The repertoire holds roughly 180,000 clones, 82% seen once, with more than 9% in the top ten. Sequenced sample: peripheral blood. All receptors derive from a woman older than 75 with active or convalescent COVID-19.

A single count supports this clone. The chain has TRBV10-3 and TRBJ2-2, with 12 bases matching TRBD2. CDR1 and CDR2 (germline): ENHRY, SYGVKD. The trim removed 2 bases at V and 5 bases at J, leaving 9 bases unmatched. This CDR3 is 18 amino acids long. In DNA, the CDR3 is TGTGCCATCAGTGAGATTCCTAGCGGGAGGGTCGGGACCGGGGAGCTGTTTTTT. Translation: CAISEIPSGRVGTGELFF.

Worth noting for this clone: The sample holds other DNA sequences that translate to the same CDR3. The rearrangement uses TRBV9 and TRBJ1-1; tentative D call: TRBD1 (6 bases). Per germline, CDR1 SGDLS and CDR2 YYNGEE. The CDR3 sequence is 15 residues long. The V gene lost 4 bases and the J gene lost 1 base, with 14 bases spanning the gap. The CDR3 DNA sequence: TGTGCCAGCAGCCCTCGGACAGACCCGAACACTGAAGCTTTCTTT. This codes for CASSPRTDPNTEAFF. Full variable domain (missing parts from reference TRBV9 and TRBJ1-1): DSGVTQTPKHLITATGQRVTLRCSPRSGDLSVYWYQQSLDQGLQFLIQYYNGEERAKGNILERFSAQQFPDLHSELNLSSLELGDSALYFCASSPRTDPNTEAFFGQGTRLTVV.

The chain is built from TRBV7-8 and TRBJ1-2; TRBD1 is a possible D gene (6 bases). CDR3 length equals 15 residues. Between the trimmed V and J ends, which lost 5 bases and 2 bases, there was a span of 15 bases. Germline CDR1 is SGHVS and CDR2 is FQNEAQ. The CDR3 nucleotides are TGTGCCAGCAGCCAAAGGATAGGGACAAACTATGGCTACACCTTC. Its translation is CASSQRIGTNYGYTF.

V is TRBV3-1 (or the pseudogene TRBV3-2) and J is TRBJ2-6, with TRBD1 as a possible D gene (7 bases). Germline CDR1 is LGHDT and CDR2 is YNNKEL (reference sequence). The CDR3 runs to 17 residues. Trimming took off 1 base at V and 0 bases at J, with 10 bases between the two ends. CDR3 sequence reads: CASSQVQGGSGANVLTF. DNA for the CDR3: TGTGCCAGCAGCCAAGTTCAGGGGGGCTCTGGGGCCAACGTCCTGACTTTC.

The chain links TRBV6-6 to TRBJ1-1; D ambiguous. The CDR3 spans 13 residues. Germline V CDR1 and CDR2: MNHNY, SVGAGI (reference sequence). With 2 bases removed from V and 3 bases from J, the gap between germline ends came to 7 bases. CDR3 DNA: TGTGCCAGCAGTTACCCCCCGGACACTGAAGCTTTCTTT. This translates into CASSYPPDTEAFF.

The chain employs TRBV20-1 and TRBJ1-1, with a weak D call TRBD1 (5 bases). Germline assignment: CDR1 DFQATT and CDR2 SNEGSKA (reference sequence). Trimming removed 3 bases at V and 4 bases at J, with 9 bases between. The CDR3 is 12 residues long. This CDR3 reads CSASGAVTEAFF. The CDR3 DNA sequence: TGCAGTGCTAGTGGGGCAGTCACTGAAGCTTTCTTT.

This chain links TRBV28 with TRBJ1-5; no firm D call. This CDR3 is built from 14 residues. Looked up from germline, CDR1 is MDHEN and CDR2 is SYDVKM. V was pared by 2 bases and J by 7 bases, with 12 bases between. The CDR3 DNA sequence: TGTGCCAGCAGTTTAACCAGGCTGCGCCAGCCCCAGCATTTT. Its protein is CASSLTRLRQPQHF. Supplemented by reference TRBV28 and TRBJ1-5, the full variable domain reads DVKVTQSSRYLVKRTGEKVFLECVQDMDHENMFWYRQDPGLGLRLIYFSYDVKMKEKGDIPEGYSVSREKKERFSLILESASTNQTSMYLCASSLTRLRQPQHFGDGTRLSIL.

This chain connects TRBV2 to TRBJ2-2, with a tentative D call TRBD2 (6 bases). CDR1 and CDR2 (germline): SNHLY, FYNNEI. The V end lost 4 bases, the J end lost 3 bases, and 12 bases lay between the germline ends. The CDR3 spans 15 residues. CDR3 amino acids: CASSAGGADTGELFF. CDR3 DNA sequence: TGTGCCAGCAGTGCCGGCGGGGCGGACACCGGGGAGCTGTTTTTT.

This clone occurred a few times. The chain combines TRBV10-3 with TRBJ2-7; 10 bases are shared with TRBD2. Germline loops: CDR1 ENHRY, CDR2 SYGVKD. The CDR3 loop spans 13 amino acids. The V and J ends lost 4 bases and 6 bases, in that order; junction bases with no gene match: 3. The CDR3 protein is CAISGGTSAEQYF. The CDR3 region has the DNA TGTGCCATCAGTGGAGGGACTAGCGCCGAGCAGTACTTC.

The chain uses TRBV19 and TRBJ2-1; 9 nucleotides agree with TRBD1. V was pared by 6 bases and J by 5 bases, with 8 bases of the junction left unmatched. CDR1 is LNHDA, CDR2 SQIVND, per germline (reference sequence). The length of the CDR3 is 15 residues. CDR3 nucleotides: TGTGCCAGTAGGAGGACAGGGGCAATAAACAATGAGCAGTTCTTC. It specifies CASRRTGAINNEQFF.

The J gene is TRBJ1-1, the V gene TRBV7-2; 7 nucleotides align to TRBD1. Germline V gene data show CDR1 as SGHTA and CDR2 as FQGNSA. With V trimmed by 6 bases and J by 0 bases, 4 bases remained unmatched. The CDR3 sequence is 14 residues long. CDR3 sequence: CASRLGQMNTEAFF. CDR3 coding DNA: TGTGCCAGCAGGTTGGGACAGATGAACACTGAAGCTTTCTTT.

V usage is TRBV28 and J usage is TRBJ1-5; no firm D call. Germline CDR1 is MDHEN and CDR2 is SYDVKM. The CDR3 loop spans 18 amino acids. V was cut by 7 bases and J by 4 bases, with 26 bases left in between. CDR3 loop: CASIEVGGTLARNQPQHF. CDR3 coding DNA: TGTGCCAGCATCGAGGTCGGCGGAACTCTCGCTCGGAATCAGCCCCAGCATTTT. Full variable domain (outside the CDR3, taken from reference TRBV28 and TRBJ1-5): DVKVTQSSRYLVKRTGEKVFLECVQDMDHENMFWYRQDPGLGLRLIYFSYDVKMKEKGDIPEGYSVSREKKERFSLILESASTNQTSMYLCASIEVGGTLARNQPQHFGDGTRLSIL.

V is TRBV7-8 and J is TRBJ2-7; 8 nucleotides align to TRBD2. CDR3 length: 16 amino acids. CDR1 is SGHVS, CDR2 FQNEAQ, per germline. The V and J ends lost 5 bases and 0 bases, in that order; junction bases with no gene match: 9. The CDR3, as DNA: TGTGCCAGCAGCACCAGACTAGCGCCCAGCTCCTACGAGCAGTACTTC. It codes for CASSTRLAPSSYEQYF.

This sequence joins TRBV3-1 (or the pseudogene TRBV3-2) and TRBJ1-4, with D maybe TRBD1 (6 bases). The V end was cut by 2 bases, the J end by 12 bases, with 13 bases between. This CDR3 has 13 amino acids. CDR1 and CDR2 (germline): LGHDT, YNNKEL (reference sequence). The CDR3 coding sequence is TGTGCCAGCAGCCAAAGCCGGGAGGGGGAACTGTTTTTT. Residues: CASSQSREGELFF.